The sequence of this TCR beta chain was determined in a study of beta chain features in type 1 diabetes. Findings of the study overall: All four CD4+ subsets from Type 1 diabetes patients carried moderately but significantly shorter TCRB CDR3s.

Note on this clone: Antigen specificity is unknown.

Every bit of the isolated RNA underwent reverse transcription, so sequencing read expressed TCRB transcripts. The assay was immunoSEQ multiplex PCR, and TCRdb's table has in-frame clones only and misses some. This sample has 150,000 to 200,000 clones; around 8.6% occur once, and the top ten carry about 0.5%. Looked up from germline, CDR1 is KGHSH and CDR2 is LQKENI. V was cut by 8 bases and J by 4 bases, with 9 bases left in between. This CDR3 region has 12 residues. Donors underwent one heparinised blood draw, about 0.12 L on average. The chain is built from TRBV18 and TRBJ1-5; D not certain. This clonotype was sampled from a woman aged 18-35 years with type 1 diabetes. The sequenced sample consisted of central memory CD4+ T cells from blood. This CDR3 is CASTSANQPQHF. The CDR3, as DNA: TGTGCCAGCACTTCCGCTAATCAGCCCCAGCATTTT.